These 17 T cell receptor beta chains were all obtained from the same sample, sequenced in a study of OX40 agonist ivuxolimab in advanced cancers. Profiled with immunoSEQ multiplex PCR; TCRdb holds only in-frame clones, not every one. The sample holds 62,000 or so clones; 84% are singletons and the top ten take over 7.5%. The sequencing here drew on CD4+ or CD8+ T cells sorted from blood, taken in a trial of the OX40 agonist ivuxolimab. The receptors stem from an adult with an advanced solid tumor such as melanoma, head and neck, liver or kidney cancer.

The CDR3 sequence: CASTAGQNNEQFF. Written as DNA, the CDR3 is TGTGCCAGCACCGCGGGACAGAATAATGAGCAGTTCTTC. This chain links TRBV11-3 with TRBJ2-1; D perhaps matches TRBD1 (7 bases). CDR1 and CDR2 from the germline V gene are SGHNT and YENEEA. V lost 7 bases and J lost 7, with 14 bases in between. This CDR3 spans 13 amino acids.

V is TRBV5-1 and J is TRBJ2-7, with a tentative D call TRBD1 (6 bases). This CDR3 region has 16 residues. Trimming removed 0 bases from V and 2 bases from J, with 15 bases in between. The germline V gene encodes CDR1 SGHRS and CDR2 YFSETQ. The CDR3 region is CASSLARTEFTYEQYF. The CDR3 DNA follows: TGCGCCAGCAGCTTGGCTCGGACAGAATTTACCTACGAGCAGTACTTC. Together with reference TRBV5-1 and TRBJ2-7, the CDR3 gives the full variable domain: KAGVTQTPRYLIKTRGQQVTLSCSPISGHRSVSWYQQTPGQGLQFLFEYFSETQRNKGNFPGRFSGRQFSNSRSEMNVSTLELGDSALYLCASSLARTEFTYEQYFGPGTRLTVT.

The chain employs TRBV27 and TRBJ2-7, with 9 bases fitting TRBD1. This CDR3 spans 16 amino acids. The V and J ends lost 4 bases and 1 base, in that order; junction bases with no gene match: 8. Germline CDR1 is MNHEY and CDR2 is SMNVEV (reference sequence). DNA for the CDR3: TGTGCCAGCAGTTCTACAGGGGGCTTGGCATCCTACGAGCAGTACTTC. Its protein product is CASSSTGGLASYEQYF.

The CDR3 spells CASSLGSYYEQYF. The CDR3 region has the DNA TGTGCCAGCTCACTGGGGTCGTACTACGAGCAGTACTTC. The chain links TRBV18 to TRBJ2-7; D not certain. Germline V gene data show CDR1 as KGHSH and CDR2 as LQKENI. The germline V and J ends were trimmed by 4 bases and 3 bases, with 10 bases remaining between them. CDR3 length equals 13 residues. The complete variable domain, with remaining parts taken from reference TRBV18 and TRBJ2-7, reads NAGVMQNPRHLVRRRGQEARLRCSPMKGHSHVYWYRQLPEEGLKFMVYLQKENIIDESGMPKERFSAEFPKEGPSILRIQQVVRGDSAAYFCASSLGSYYEQYFGPGTRLTVT.

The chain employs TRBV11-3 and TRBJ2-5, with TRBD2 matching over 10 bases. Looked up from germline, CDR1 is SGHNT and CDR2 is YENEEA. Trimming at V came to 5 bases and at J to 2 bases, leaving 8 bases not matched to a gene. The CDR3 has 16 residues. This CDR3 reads CASSPGTSAIQETQYF. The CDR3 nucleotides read TGTGCCAGCAGCCCCGGGACTAGCGCCATACAAGAGACCCAGTACTTC.

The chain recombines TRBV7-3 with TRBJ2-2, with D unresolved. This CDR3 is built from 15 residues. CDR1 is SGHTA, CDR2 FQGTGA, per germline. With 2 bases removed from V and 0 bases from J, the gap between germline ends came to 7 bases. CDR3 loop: CASSLFGANTGELFF. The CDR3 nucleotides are TGTGCCAGCAGCTTATTTGGGGCGAACACCGGGGAGCTGTTTTTT. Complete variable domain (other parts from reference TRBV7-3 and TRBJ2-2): GAGVSQTPSNKVTEKGKYVELRCDPISGHTALYWYRQSLGQGPEFLIYFQGTGAADDSGLPNDRFFAVRPEGSVSTLKIQRTERGDSAVYLCASSLFGANTGELFFGEGSRLTVL.

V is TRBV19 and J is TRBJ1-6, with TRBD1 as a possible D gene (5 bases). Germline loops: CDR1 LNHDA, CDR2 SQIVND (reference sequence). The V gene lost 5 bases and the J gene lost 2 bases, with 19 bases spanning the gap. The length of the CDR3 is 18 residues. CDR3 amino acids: CASSSLGGRGTYNSPLHF. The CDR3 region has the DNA TGTGCCAGTAGTTCTTTGGGCGGCCGGGGGACCTATAATTCACCCCTCCACTTT.

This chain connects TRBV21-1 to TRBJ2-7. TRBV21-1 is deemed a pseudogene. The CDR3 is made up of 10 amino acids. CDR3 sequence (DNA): TGTGCCAGCATCCCCGCCGAGCAGTACTTC. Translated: CASIPAEQYF.

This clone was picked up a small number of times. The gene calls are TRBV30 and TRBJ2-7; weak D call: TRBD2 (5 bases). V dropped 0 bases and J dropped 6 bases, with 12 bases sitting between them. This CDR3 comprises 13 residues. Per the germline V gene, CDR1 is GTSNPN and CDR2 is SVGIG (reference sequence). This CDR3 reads CAWSVGLEGEQYF. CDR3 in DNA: TGTGCCTGGAGTGTAGGGCTAGAGGGCGAGCAGTACTTC. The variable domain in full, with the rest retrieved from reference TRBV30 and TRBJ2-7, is SQTIHQWPATLVQPVGSPLSLECTVEGTSNPNLYWYRQAAGRGLQLLFYSVGIGQISSEVPQNLSASRPQDRQFILSSKKLLLSDSGFYLCAWSVGLEGEQYFGPGTRLTVT.

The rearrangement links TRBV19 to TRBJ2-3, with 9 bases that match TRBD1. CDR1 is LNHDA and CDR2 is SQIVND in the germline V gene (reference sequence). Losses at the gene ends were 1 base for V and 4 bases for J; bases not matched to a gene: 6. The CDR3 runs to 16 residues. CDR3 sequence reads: CASSIVTGGASDTQYF. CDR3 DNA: TGTGCCAGTAGTATAGTTACAGGGGGCGCGTCAGATACGCAGTATTTT.

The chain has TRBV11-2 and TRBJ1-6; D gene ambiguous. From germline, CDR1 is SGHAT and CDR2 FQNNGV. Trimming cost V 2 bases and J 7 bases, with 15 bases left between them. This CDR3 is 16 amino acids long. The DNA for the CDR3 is TGTGCCAGCAGCTTACCCCCCTCTGGAGAAAATTCACCCCTCCACTTT. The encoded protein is CASSLPPSGENSPLHF.

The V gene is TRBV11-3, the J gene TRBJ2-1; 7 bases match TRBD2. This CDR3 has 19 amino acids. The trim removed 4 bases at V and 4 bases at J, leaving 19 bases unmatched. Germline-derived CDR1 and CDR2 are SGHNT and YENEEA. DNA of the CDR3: TGTGCCAGCAGCTCTAGCCCCGTCCATAGCGGGTTATCTTACAATGAGCAGTTCTTC. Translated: CASSSSPVHSGLSYNEQFF.

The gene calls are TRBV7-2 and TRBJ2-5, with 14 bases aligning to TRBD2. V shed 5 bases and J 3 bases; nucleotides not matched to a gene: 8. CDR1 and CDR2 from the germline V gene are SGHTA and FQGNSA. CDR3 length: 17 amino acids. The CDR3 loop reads CASSPGLAGADKETQYF. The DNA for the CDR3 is TGTGCCAGCAGCCCGGGACTAGCGGGGGCCGATAAAGAGACCCAGTACTTC.

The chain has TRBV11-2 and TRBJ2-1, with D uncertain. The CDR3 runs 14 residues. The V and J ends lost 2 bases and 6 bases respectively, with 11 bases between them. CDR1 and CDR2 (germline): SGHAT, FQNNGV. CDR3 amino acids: CASSLKAHVNEQFF. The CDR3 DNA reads TGTGCCAGCAGCTTAAAGGCCCATGTCAATGAGCAGTTCTTC.

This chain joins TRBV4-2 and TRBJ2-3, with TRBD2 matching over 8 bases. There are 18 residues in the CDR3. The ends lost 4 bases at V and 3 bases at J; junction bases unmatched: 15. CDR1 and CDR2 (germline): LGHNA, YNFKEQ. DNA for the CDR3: TGTGCCAGCAGCCCCCATGGTAGAGCGGGAGTGGGTACAGATACGCAGTATTTT. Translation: CASSPHGRAGVGTDTQYF.

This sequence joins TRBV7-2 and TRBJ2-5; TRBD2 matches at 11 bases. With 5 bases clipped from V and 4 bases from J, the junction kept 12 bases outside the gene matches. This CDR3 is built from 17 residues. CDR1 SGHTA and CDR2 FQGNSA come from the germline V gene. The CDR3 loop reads CASSLMASGRRGETQYF. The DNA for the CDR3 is TGTGCCAGCAGCCTAATGGCTAGCGGGAGGCGAGGAGAGACCCAGTACTTC.

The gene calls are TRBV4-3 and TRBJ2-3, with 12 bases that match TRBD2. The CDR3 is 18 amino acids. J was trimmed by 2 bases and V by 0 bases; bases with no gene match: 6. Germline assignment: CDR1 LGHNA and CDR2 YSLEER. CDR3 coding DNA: TGCGCCAGCAGCCAAGATTTAACTAGCGGGAGGTACACAGATACGCAGTATTTT. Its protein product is CASSQDLTSGRYTDTQYF.